This T cell receptor beta chain is drawn from a study of tumor and adjacent non-tumor tissue in lung cancer. Whole-study context: Patients were aged roughly 31 to 76, nine to eleven men and roughly five women, stage I to III.

Regarding this clonotype: This is likely a read error, given that the CDR3 carries no conserved phenylalanine or tryptophan at its end.

Three rounds of nested PCR, following a modified ARM-PCR protocol, produced the TCRbeta library. TCRdb analysed the multiplex PCR reads with MiXCR anew, one entry per CDR3 protein. Of fewer than 120,000 distinct CDR3 sequences in the sample, approximately 87% are singletons; the top ten hold around 21%. No cell sorting was done before RNA was extracted from the tissue. Between August and November 2014, newly diagnosed, chemotherapy-naive lung cancer patients underwent thoracic surgery in China. This CDR3 comprises 14 residues. Sequencing used lung tumor tissue. The TCR sequence derives from a man in his 70s with non-small cell lung cancer. The V and J genes are TRBV12-3 or TRBV12-4 and TRBJ2-1; 9 positions match TRBD2. Here the CDR3 reads CTSTLTSGLNEQFL. The CDR3 DNA sequence: TGTACCAGCACTTTAACTAGCGGGCTGAATGAGCAGTTCTTA.